This TCR beta chain was captured by sequencing in a study of T cell repertoires in cytomegalovirus infection. In the study overall: It can be stated that public TCR beta signatures indicated CMV infection as well as a matching HLA type. Study-wide points: HLA-C-restricted CMV-specific TCR beta clonotypes were dominant in the ex vivo response. Of the TCR beta families, the public ones yielded a cumulative frequency that identified carriers of CMV plus the relevant HLA.

TCRdb passed the reads through MiXCR, listing each CDR3 protein once. In the table there are more than 150,000 distinct CDR3 sequences, roughly a fifth of which are singletons. The sample holds many counts of this clonotype. No antigen is known for it. Sequencing input: PBMCs. The receptor's source is a human donor in good health (CMV status not recorded). Some clones in this sample may be carry-over from other donors' samples.

The CDR3 DNA sequence: TGTGCCAGCAGCCTCCGACAGGGGTCCAACACCGGGGAGCTGTTTTTT. Its protein is CASSLRQGSNTGELFF. The rearrangement links TRBV7-2 to TRBJ2-2; 8 bases fit TRBD1. Germline V gene lookup returns CDR1 SGHTA and CDR2 FQGNSA. Trimming took 5 bases from V and 2 from J; bases not matched to a gene: 7. There are 16 residues in the CDR3.